The clone carrying this T cell receptor (beta chain) appeared once. Losses at the gene ends were 2 bases for V and 6 bases for J; bases not matched to a gene: 6. CDR1 and CDR2 (germline): SGHTA, FQGNSA. The CDR3 runs to 16 residues. The sample is drawn from a study of control samples from healthy donors and cancer patients. Generated by immunoSEQ multiplex PCR, the TCRdb table keeps only in-frame clones and is missing some. The table has approximately 99,000 clones, approximately 84% seen once; the top ten hold about 5.9%. This chain joins TRBV7-2 and TRBJ2-2; 10 nucleotides line up with TRBD2. Sequenced: blood. The sequence derives from a man younger than 35 in good health. CDR3 residues: CASSLNPAGGPGELFF. DNA of the CDR3: TGTGCCAGCAGCTTAAATCCAGCGGGGGGGCCCGGGGAGCTGTTTTTT.